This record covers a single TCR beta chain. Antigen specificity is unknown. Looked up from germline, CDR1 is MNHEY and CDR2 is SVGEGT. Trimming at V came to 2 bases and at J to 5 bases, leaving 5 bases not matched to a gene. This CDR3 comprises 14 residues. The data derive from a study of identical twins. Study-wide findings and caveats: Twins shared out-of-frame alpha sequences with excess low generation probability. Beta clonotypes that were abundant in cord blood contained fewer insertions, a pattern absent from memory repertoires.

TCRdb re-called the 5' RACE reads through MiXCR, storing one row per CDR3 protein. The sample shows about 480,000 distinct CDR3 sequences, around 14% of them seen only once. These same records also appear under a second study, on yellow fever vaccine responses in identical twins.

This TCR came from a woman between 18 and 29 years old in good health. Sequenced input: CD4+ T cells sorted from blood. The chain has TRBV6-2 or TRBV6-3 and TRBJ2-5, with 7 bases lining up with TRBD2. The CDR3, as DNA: TGTGCCAGCAGTTACCGCGGGAGTGGGGAGACCCAGTACTTC. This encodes CASSYRGSGETQYF.